These T cell receptor beta chains were read from a single sample in a study of blood T cell repertoires in COVID-19. Libraries were prepared by immunoSEQ multiplex PCR; TCRdb keeps only in-frame clonotypes and omits some of them. This sample has roughly 300,000 clones, with about 90% found just once. Sequenced sample: PBMCs or T cells enriched from blood (not recorded which). The origin of the receptors is a woman aged 25 to 39 who had recovered from COVID-19. Each CDR3 is given with its conserved first and last residue. A D gene is named only where the DNA matches it firmly. The size entry is marked missing in some rows and otherwise reads once, few, many or a size class.

CDR3 DNA: TGTGCCAGCAGTTTCGAGGGATTCGGCGAGGGCTACACCTTC
CDR3 protein: CASSFEGFGEGYTF
clone size: -
J gene: TRBJ1-2
V gene: TRBV6-2/TRBV6-3
D gene: -

CDR3 DNA: TGTGCCAGCAGCTTGGCCGCAGGGCAACCCTACGAGCAGTACTTC
CDR3 protein: CASSLAAGQPYEQYF
clone size: few
J gene: TRBJ2-7
V gene: TRBV5-5
D gene: -

CDR3 DNA: TGTGCCTGGAGTCACGGTCAGCCCCAGCATTTT
CDR3 protein: CAWSHGQPQHF
clone size: -
J gene: TRBJ1-5
V gene: TRBV30
D gene: -

CDR3 DNA: TGTGCCAGCAGCCAAAATTCCTACGAGCAGTACTTC
CDR3 protein: CASSQNSYEQYF
clone size: -
J gene: TRBJ2-7
V gene: TRBV5-6
D gene: -

CDR3 DNA: TGTGCCAGCAGCCCGAGCGGGAACCTCATGGCTGAAGCTTTCTTT
CDR3 protein: CASSPSGNLMAEAFF
clone size: -
J gene: TRBJ1-1
V gene: TRBV6-5
D gene: -

CDR3 DNA: TGCGCCAGCAGACCTCCGGGACAGGGAACCACCGGGGAGCTGTTTTTT
CDR3 protein: CASRPPGQGTTGELFF
clone size: -
J gene: TRBJ2-2
V gene: TRBV5-1
D gene: TRBD1

CDR3 DNA: TGTGCCAGCAGTGAAGGCGGGACAGGAGGAAACACCATATATTTT
CDR3 protein: CASSEGGTGGNTIYF
clone size: few
J gene: TRBJ1-3
V gene: TRBV2
D gene: TRBD1

CDR3 DNA: TGTGCCAGCTCCGCTCCCGGGGTAAAACTGTTTTTT
CDR3 protein: CASSAPGVKLFF
clone size: few
J gene: TRBJ1-4
V gene: TRBV18
D gene: -

CDR3 DNA: TGTGCCTGGAGTGTATCTACAGGCAGGGGCTATGGCTACACCTTC
CDR3 protein: CAWSVSTGRGYGYTF
clone size: -
J gene: TRBJ1-2
V gene: TRBV30
D gene: -

CDR3 DNA: TGTGCCAGCAGCCCGGGACTAGCGGGGGGGCCTGGTGAGCAGTTCTTC
CDR3 protein: CASSPGLAGGPGEQFF
clone size: -
J gene: TRBJ2-1
V gene: TRBV7-3
D gene: TRBD2

CDR3 DNA: TGTGCCAGCATCGGGGTTGGAAACACCATATATTTT
CDR3 protein: CASIGVGNTIYF
clone size: -
J gene: TRBJ1-3
V gene: TRBV27
D gene: -

CDR3 DNA: TGCGCCAGCAGCCAAGGGGGCCGTCTCGCACCTGGCTACACCTTC
CDR3 protein: CASSQGGRLAPGYTF
clone size: -
J gene: TRBJ1-2
V gene: TRBV4-1
D gene: -

CDR3 DNA: TGTGCCAGCAGCGTACAGGACAGGGGGCTGGCAGATACGCAGTATTTT
CDR3 protein: CASSVQDRGLADTQYF
clone size: -
J gene: TRBJ2-3
V gene: TRBV9
D gene: TRBD1

CDR3 DNA: TGTGCCAGCAGTGAATCGGGAGTCAATCAGCCCCAGCATTTT
CDR3 protein: CASSESGVNQPQHF
clone size: -
J gene: TRBJ1-5
V gene: TRBV6-1
D gene: -

CDR3 DNA: TGTGCCAGCGCCCCCAGGGGGCATGAAAAACTGTTTTTT
CDR3 protein: CASAPRGHEKLFF
clone size: -
J gene: TRBJ1-4
V gene: TRBV27
D gene: TRBD1

CDR3 DNA: TGTGCCAGCAGTACACAACAGGGTCTGAGGGGCTACACCTTC
CDR3 protein: CASSTQQGLRGYTF
clone size: few
J gene: TRBJ1-2
V gene: TRBV6-6
D gene: -

CDR3 DNA: TGTGCCAGCAGCGTAGTAGGTATCCCGAGCGGGTCTGTTTTCGATACGCAGTATTTT
CDR3 protein: CASSVVGIPSGSVFDTQYF
clone size: -
J gene: TRBJ2-3
V gene: TRBV9
D gene: -

CDR3 DNA: TGCGCCAGCAGCCCCCGGGACAGGGGCAACTCCTACGAGCAGTACTTC
CDR3 protein: CASSPRDRGNSYEQYF
clone size: once
J gene: TRBJ2-7
V gene: TRBV5-1
D gene: TRBD1

CDR3 DNA: TGTGCCAGCAGCCGAGGATGGGACACGATGAACACTGAAGCTTTCTTT
CDR3 protein: CASSRGWDTMNTEAFF
clone size: -
J gene: TRBJ1-1
V gene: TRBV6-2/TRBV6-3
D gene: -

CDR3 DNA: TGTGCTAGCAGCTTATACGGGGTACAAGAGACCCAGTACTTC
CDR3 protein: CASSLYGVQETQYF
clone size: -
J gene: TRBJ2-5
V gene: TRBV7-7
D gene: -

CDR3 DNA: TGTGCCAGCAGTTACGGAGGGCCCGCAATGAACACTGAAGCTTTCTTT
CDR3 protein: CASSYGGPAMNTEAFF
clone size: -
J gene: TRBJ1-1
V gene: TRBV6-5
D gene: -

CDR3 DNA: TGTGCCAGTAGTATTGTCGCGGTTGAGCAGTTCTTC
CDR3 protein: CASSIVAVEQFF
clone size: -
J gene: TRBJ2-1
V gene: TRBV19
D gene: -

CDR3 DNA: TGTGCCAGCAGCTTAGGACAACTTGGTGTCGGCTACACCTTC
CDR3 protein: CASSLGQLGVGYTF
clone size: -
J gene: TRBJ1-2
V gene: TRBV7-9
D gene: -

CDR3 DNA: TGTGCCACCAGCAGCCGGGACAGGGGCTATGGCTACACCTTC
CDR3 protein: CATSSRDRGYGYTF
clone size: -
J gene: TRBJ1-2
V gene: TRBV15
D gene: TRBD1

CDR3 DNA: TGTGCCAGCAGACTAGGAGGCACCGGGGAGCTGTTTTTT
CDR3 protein: CASRLGGTGELFF
clone size: -
J gene: TRBJ2-2
V gene: TRBV6-5
D gene: -

CDR3 DNA: TGTGCCAGCAGCTTAGATCGCGGTCCAGCCTACGAGCAGTACTTC
CDR3 protein: CASSLDRGPAYEQYF
clone size: -
J gene: TRBJ2-7
V gene: TRBV7-3
D gene: -

CDR3 DNA: TGTGCCAGCAGCCCTTCTGGCGGGGGCCTCATCAATGAGCAGTTCTTC
CDR3 protein: CASSPSGGGLINEQFF
clone size: -
J gene: TRBJ2-1
V gene: TRBV7-3
D gene: -

CDR3 DNA: TGTGCCAGCAGCGGACAAGGGGGTAGCACAGATACGCAGTATTTT
CDR3 protein: CASSGQGGSTDTQYF
clone size: -
J gene: TRBJ2-3
V gene: TRBV7-3
D gene: -

CDR3 DNA: TGTGCCAGCAGCCAAGGGGGCCCTGGGGCCAACGTCCTGACTTTC
CDR3 protein: CASSQGGPGANVLTF
clone size: once
J gene: TRBJ2-6
V gene: TRBV4-2
D gene: -

CDR3 DNA: TGTGCCACCAGGGCCCAAGAGACCCAGTACTTC
CDR3 protein: CATRAQETQYF
clone size: -
J gene: TRBJ2-5
V gene: TRBV7-9
D gene: -

CDR3 DNA: TGTGCCAGCAGCACCGACAGCTCCTACAATGAGCAGTTCTTC
CDR3 protein: CASSTDSSYNEQFF
clone size: -
J gene: TRBJ2-1
V gene: TRBV7-2
D gene: -

CDR3 DNA: TGTGCCAGCAGCTTAGCGGGGGCGGGCTCCTACGAGCAGTACTTC
CDR3 protein: CASSLAGAGSYEQYF
clone size: -
J gene: TRBJ2-7
V gene: TRBV7-9
D gene: -

CDR3 DNA: TGCGCCAGCAGCCCTATTGGGGCCGGGACAGGGGTTGTGGAAAAACTGTTTTTT
CDR3 protein: CASSPIGAGTGVVEKLFF
clone size: once
J gene: TRBJ1-4
V gene: TRBV5-1
D gene: TRBD1

CDR3 DNA: TGTGCCACCAGCAGAGATCGGGACTCGGGCCCACCCCTCCACTTT
CDR3 protein: CATSRDRDSGPPLHF
clone size: -
J gene: TRBJ1-6
V gene: TRBV15
D gene: -

CDR3 DNA: TGTGCCAGCAGCCACCGACTAGGGGTGTTCGCAGATACGCAGTATTTT
CDR3 protein: CASSHRLGVFADTQYF
clone size: -
J gene: TRBJ2-3
V gene: TRBV3-1/TRBV3-2
D gene: -

CDR3 DNA: TGTGCCAGTAGTATTCGTGGGGGCAGCGGTGAAAAACTGTTTTTT
CDR3 protein: CASSIRGGSGEKLFF
clone size: few
J gene: TRBJ1-4
V gene: TRBV19
D gene: -

CDR3 DNA: TGTGCCAGCAGCTCGGACAATAGCAATCAGCCCCAGCATTTT
CDR3 protein: CASSSDNSNQPQHF
clone size: few
J gene: TRBJ1-5
V gene: TRBV5-8
D gene: -